A single sample is the source of the 24 T cell receptor beta chains below, sequenced in a study of vaccination effects on CD4 cells after COVID-19 (dated by TCRdb to between 2020 and 2023). The library was built by means of the immunoSEQ multiplex PCR assay. TCRdb retrieved this table from immuneACCESS and kept in-frame rearrangements only. Not all clones are present; in checked studies, unresolved V genes account for under half, and no reason is known for the remainder. The sample has tens of thousands of clones on record, roughly 73% of them singletons. The ten largest clonotypes hold around 1.3% of the sample. To identify antigen-specific CD4+ T cell clonotypes by their expansion, the ViraFEST assay first stimulated PBMC with viral peptide pools and then applied TCR sequencing. After roughly 11 days of culture, CD4+ T cells were isolated with the EasySep CD4+ T cell isolation kit. Each participant received two doses of an mRNA SARS-CoV-2 vaccine, either BNT162b2 or mRNA-1273.

No antigens are known for them. The material was CD4+ T cells from PBMCs cultured with HCoV-229E spike peptides, obtained after COVID-19 vaccination. The cell subset or site label, read with the paper, signifies: HCoV-229E spike overlapping peptide pool stimulation. Receptor source: a human donor who received a COVID-19 vaccine.

This chain connects TRBV5-6 to TRBJ2-7; 9 bases line up with TRBD1. This CDR3 is built from 15 residues. Germline CDR1 and CDR2: SGHDT and YYEEEE. The ends lost 0 bases at V and 7 bases at J; junction bases unmatched: 8. DNA of the CDR3: TGTGCCAGCAGCTTGGGGGGGTGGACAGGGGTAGAGCAGTACGTC. Protein: CASSLGGWTGVEQYV.

This CDR3 reads CASSLGGTGGKETQYF. DNA for the CDR3: TGTGCCAGCAGCTTGGGAGGGACAGGGGGCAAGGAGACCCAGTACTTC. The chain employs TRBV5-6 and TRBJ2-5, with 12 bases aligning to TRBD1. The CDR3 contains 16 residues. Trimming at V came to 0 bases and at J to 5 bases, leaving 5 bases not matched to a gene. Germline loops: CDR1 SGHDT, CDR2 YYEEEE.

The V call is TRBV24-1, the J call TRBJ2-3, with D uncertain. CDR3 length equals 15 residues. The germline gives CDR1 KGHDR, CDR2 SFDVKD. V was clipped by 2 bases and J by 2 bases, with 10 bases between them. The CDR3 here is CATSDWTAVTDTQYF. CDR3 coding DNA: TGTGCCACCAGTGATTGGACGGCAGTCACAGATACGCAGTATTTT.

The chain carries TRBV5-6 and TRBJ2-1; no clear D gene. The CDR3 is made up of 16 amino acids. Per germline, CDR1 SGHDT and CDR2 YYEEEE. Trimming left V 0 bases short and J 6 bases short, with 16 bases between. CDR3: CASSLDRRFTGNEQFF. In nucleotides, the CDR3 is TGTGCCAGCAGCTTGGACCGCAGGTTTACCGGCAATGAGCAGTTCTTC.

The chain links TRBV5-1 to TRBJ2-5; D not certain. The CDR3 consists of 12 residues. The germline CDR1 and CDR2 sequences are SGHRS and YFSETQ. Trimming stripped 3 bases from V and 2 bases from J, with 5 bases between. The CDR3 coding sequence is TGCGCCAGCAGCTCGTCTCAAGAGACCCAGTACTTC. Its protein product is CASSSSQETQYF.

The rearrangement joins TRBV6-6 to TRBJ1-5; D uncertain. CDR3 length: 14 amino acids. Germline loops: CDR1 MNHNY, CDR2 SVGAGI (reference sequence). V lost 2 bases, J lost 9 bases, and 14 bases lay in between. CDR3 nucleotides: TGTGCCAGCAGTTACCCCTCTTCTTGGATGCCCCAGCATTTT. Amino acid sequence: CASSYPSSWMPQHF.

V is TRBV19 and J is TRBJ2-5; D unresolved. Germline loops: CDR1 LNHDA, CDR2 SQIVND (reference sequence). V gave up 7 bases and J gave up 5 bases, with 14 bases separating them. The CDR3 loop spans 13 amino acids. The CDR3 loop is CASIPTGSETQYF. The DNA of the CDR3 is TGTGCCAGTATACCGACCGGGTCGGAGACCCAGTACTTC.

The chain is built from TRBV28 and TRBJ1-4; D uncertain. The CDR3 length is 12 residues. The germline V gene has CDR1 MDHEN and CDR2 SYDVKM. CDR3: CASTVSNEKLFF. In nucleotides, the CDR3 is TGTGCTTCAACGGTTAGTAATGAAAAACTGTTTTTT.

The chain recombines TRBV6-5 with TRBJ1-5; tentative D call: TRBD1 (6 bases). With 6 bases removed from V and 2 bases from J, the gap between germline ends came to 11 bases. This CDR3 is 14 amino acids long. CDR1 is MNHEY, CDR2 SVGAGI, per germline. This CDR3 reads CASSKGGGNQPQHF. Here the CDR3 DNA reads TGTGCCAGCAGCAAGGGGGGAGGCAATCAGCCCCAGCATTTT.

The genes are TRBV30 and TRBJ2-2; 9 bases are shared with TRBD1. V gave up 4 bases and J gave up 5 bases; unmatched junction bases: 11. Germline values: CDR1 GTSNPN, CDR2 SVGIG (reference sequence). The CDR3 loop spans 16 amino acids. DNA for the CDR3: TGTGCCTGGATCCCTCCGGGACAGGGTTTTACCGGGGAGCTGTTTTTT. It translates to CAWIPPGQGFTGELFF.

The chain uses TRBV4-2 and TRBJ1-3; D uncertain. CDR1 and CDR2 from the germline V gene are LGHNA and YNFKEQ. The length of the CDR3 is 15 residues. Trimming took off 0 bases at V and 2 bases at J, with 8 bases between the two ends. CDR3 protein: CASSQERTTGNTIYF. The CDR3 DNA is TGTGCCAGCAGCCAAGAGAGGACGACTGGAAACACCATATATTTT.

The V gene is TRBV4-2, the J gene TRBJ2-5; TRBD2 matches at 7 bases. The trim removed 1 base at V and 5 bases at J, leaving 4 bases unmatched. The CDR3 totals 14 residues. Germline CDR1 LGHNA, CDR2 YNFKEQ. CDR3 sequence: CASSQVGGRETQYF. In nucleotides, the CDR3 is TGTGCCAGCAGCCAAGTGGGGGGGAGGGAGACCCAGTACTTC.

The chain joins TRBV19 to TRBJ2-1; 12 nucleotides agree with TRBD2. Germline loops: CDR1 LNHDA, CDR2 SQIVND (reference sequence). This CDR3 region has 14 residues. V dropped 7 bases and J dropped 10; count of bases not matched to a gene: 8. The CDR3 bases are TGTGCCAGTAAGACTAGCGGGGGCTCCAGGGAGCAGTTCTTC. It codes for CASKTSGGSREQFF.

The chain employs TRBV25-1 and TRBJ1-1; D remains ambiguous. Germline CDR1 and CDR2: MGHDK and SYGVNS. The CDR3 length is 11 residues. Between the trimmed V and J ends, which lost 9 bases and 4 bases, there was a span of 9 bases. CDR3 coding DNA: TGTGCCAGTAGCAAGCTCACTGAAGCTTTCTTT. This translates into CASSKLTEAFF.

The rearrangement uses TRBV7-2 and TRBJ2-5, with 8 bases aligning to TRBD2. This CDR3 contains 14 residues. From germline, CDR1 is SGHTA and CDR2 FQGNSA. Trimming cost V 4 bases and J 1 base; bases outside gene matches: 2. CDR3 protein: CASSWRGVQETQYF. In DNA form, the CDR3 reads TGTGCCAGCAGCTGGCGGGGGGTCCAAGAGACCCAGTACTTC.

The chain has TRBV7-2 and TRBJ1-4; D remains unclear. CDR1 and CDR2 from the germline V gene are SGHTA and FQGNSA. The CDR3 is 15 residues long. V was clipped by 1 base and J by 4 bases, with 10 bases between them. The CDR3 sequence: CASSLVLGNNEKLFF. As DNA, the CDR3 is TGTGCCAGCAGCTTAGTTCTAGGGAATAATGAAAAACTGTTTTTT.

This chain connects TRBV24-1 to TRBJ2-1, with 8 bases fitting TRBD1. CDR3 length: 16 amino acids. Germline loops: CDR1 KGHDR, CDR2 SFDVKD. The trim removed 4 bases at V and 8 bases at J, leaving 12 bases unmatched. CDR3 nucleotides: TGTGCCACCAGTGACCCCGGGACAGGAGGCCGCGATGAGCAGTTCTTC. Protein product: CATSDPGTGGRDEQFF.

The chain carries TRBV6-4 and TRBJ2-6; D ambiguous. V lost 2 bases to trimming and J lost 0 bases, with 14 bases between them. Per germline, CDR1 MRHNA and CDR2 SNTAGT. The CDR3 contains 18 residues. CDR3 nucleotides: TGTGCCAGCAGTGACCAAGGAGCGCCTAGCTCTGGGGCCAACGTCCTGACTTTC. It specifies CASSDQGAPSSGANVLTF.

J is TRBJ1-1 and V is TRBV6-5; TRBD1 aligns across 8 bases. The CDR3 spans 15 residues. Trimming cost V 6 bases and J 0 bases; bases outside gene matches: 6. CDR1 MNHEY and CDR2 SVGAGI come from the germline V gene. CDR3 sequence: CASSTGGPLNTEAFF. The CDR3 region has the DNA TGTGCCAGCAGCACAGGGGGACCATTGAACACTGAAGCTTTCTTT.

The V and J genes are TRBV6-1 and TRBJ1-5; D is ambiguous. V was clipped by 1 base and J by 6 bases, with 19 bases between them. The CDR3 has 17 amino acids. The germline CDR1 and CDR2 sequences are MNHNS and SASEGT. The CDR3 DNA sequence: TGTGCCAGCAGTGAAGGGGGAACGCGGTTATACATTCAGCCCCAGCATTTT. It encodes CASSEGGTRLYIQPQHF.

The chain has TRBV5-1 and TRBJ1-2; TRBD1 might be the D (6 bases). V lost 3 bases and J lost 5, with 14 bases in between. The CDR3 sequence is 14 residues long. Germline V CDR1 and CDR2: SGHRS, YFSETQ. The CDR3 nucleotides are TGCGCCAGCAGCTCGGGAGGGGACACGTATGGCTACACCTTC. This sequence encodes CASSSGGDTYGYTF.

The chain joins TRBV5-5 to TRBJ1-1, with D perhaps matching TRBD1 (5 bases). The CDR3 consists of 14 residues. CDR1 and CDR2 (germline): SGHKS, YYEKEE (reference sequence). With 5 bases removed from V and 4 bases from J, the gap between germline ends came to 15 bases. The CDR3 protein is CASRRTLNPTEAFF. In DNA, the CDR3 is TGTGCCAGCAGAAGGACACTAAATCCCACTGAAGCTTTCTTT.

V and J are TRBV7-2 and TRBJ1-4, with TRBD1 identical over 11 bases. Germline loops: CDR1 SGHTA, CDR2 FQGNSA. Trimming cost V 0 bases and J 7 bases; bases outside gene matches: 1. The CDR3 contains 15 residues. CDR3 bases: TGTGCCAGCAGCTTAGCAGGGACAGGGGGTGAAAAACTGTTTTTT. It translates to CASSLAGTGGEKLFF.

CDR3 amino acids: CASSQFGTSGGAQETQYF. CDR3 in DNA: TGCGCCAGCAGCCAATTCGGGACTAGCGGGGGGGCCCAAGAGACCCAGTACTTC. The chain is built from TRBV4-1 and TRBJ2-5; TRBD2 matches at 16 bases. This CDR3 comprises 18 residues. Germline V gene lookup returns CDR1 MGHRA and CDR2 YSYEKL. J gave up 1 base and V 2 bases, and 4 bases lay outside the gene matches.